This T cell receptor (beta chain) was sequenced for a study of a mutant IDH1 vaccine in newly diagnosed glioma. Germline-derived CDR1 and CDR2 are MGHDK and SYGVNS. The CDR3 contains 13 residues. The V and J ends lost 6 bases and 7 bases respectively, with 15 bases between them. Time point: week 35, safety follow-up. Alongside topical imiquimod, each dose of vaccine comprised 300 ug of mutant IDH1 20-mer peptide. As concerns this clone: What it recognizes is unknown.

The protocol was immunoSEQ multiplex PCR, while the TCRdb copy is restricted to in-frame clones and leaves out a portion. The sample holds roughly 51,000 clones, 79% seen once. This receptor was taken from a man aged 35-49 years with glioma. This material consisted of PBMCs, taken from a glioma patient whose treatment included an IDH1 peptide vaccine. V and J are TRBV25-1 and TRBJ1-1; TRBD1 is a possible D gene (5 bases). This CDR3 is CASSPIGRGEAFF. The CDR3 bases are TGTGCCAGCAGCCCAATTGGGAGGGGTGAAGCTTTCTTT.